This TCR beta chain appears in the sequencing data of a study of blood T cell repertoires in COVID-19. Study as a whole: COVID-19 samples, acute and convalescent, were from the United States, Italy and Spain.

Clones were read by immunoSEQ multiplex PCR, and TCRdb kept only the in-frame ones, dropping some. The top ten clones hold 2% to 2.5% of a sample with under 120,000 clones, roughly 84% of them seen once. The ends lost 3 bases at V and 6 bases at J; junction bases unmatched: 11. The CDR3 has 15 residues. Germline CDR1 reads MGHDK; CDR2 reads SYGVNS. The rearrangement joins TRBV25-1 to TRBJ2-7; 7 bases align to TRBD2. The specimen sequenced was peripheral blood. This TCR was sampled from a human donor in a cohort sampled during active COVID-19. In DNA form, the CDR3 reads TGTGCCAGCAGTGACCCCAGGACTAGTGGGGTCGAGCAGTACTTC. Its translation is CASSDPRTSGVEQYF.